These 8 T cell receptor beta chains originate from one sample sequenced in a study of cytomegalovirus exposure and HLA in healthy donors. The PCR had 60 Vbeta and 13 Jbeta primers. TCRdb keeps only in-frame clones here, not all; method: immunoSEQ multiplex PCR. Of 130,000 or so clones listed, roughly 80% were seen once; the top ten hold over 2%. Input material: PBMCs. The source of these receptors is a woman aged 40 to 50 in good health and CMV-seropositive.

This clone was counted a few times. The rearrangement uses TRBV11-1 and TRBJ1-2, with 7 positions matching TRBD1. The V and J ends lost 5 bases and 2 bases, in that order; junction bases with no gene match: 8. CDR1 is SGHAT, CDR2 FQDESV, per germline (reference sequence). There are 15 residues in the CDR3. The CDR3: CASSLSSTGNYGYTF. Written as DNA, the CDR3 is TGTGCCAGCAGCCTCAGTTCGACAGGGAACTATGGCTACACCTTC.

The chain couples TRBV30 to TRBJ1-2; D is uncertain. The V end lost 4 bases, the J end lost 1 base, and 10 bases lay between the germline ends. CDR1 is GTSNPN and CDR2 is SVGIG in the germline V gene (reference sequence). The CDR3 contains 13 residues. The CDR3 DNA reads TGTGCCTGGATCACGGACTTTAACTATGGCTACACCTTC. Translated, it gives CAWITDFNYGYTF.

The chain is built from TRBV2 and TRBJ2-2; D not certain. Germline CDR1 is SNHLY and CDR2 is FYNNEI. With 8 bases removed from V and 1 base from J, the gap between germline ends came to 11 bases. The CDR3 is 14 amino acids. CDR3 residues: CASVALLNTGELFF. The CDR3 bases are TGTGCCAGCGTCGCACTCTTGAACACCGGGGAGCTGTTTTTT.

With regard to this clone: Other nucleotide sequences from this sample produce the same CDR3. CDR3 in DNA: TGTGCCAGCTCACCTGACAGGAACTATGGCTACACCTTC. Amino acid sequence: CASSPDRNYGYTF. The V and J genes are TRBV18 and TRBJ1-2; maybe TRBD1 (6 bases). Germline-derived CDR1 and CDR2 are KGHSH and LQKENI. CDR3 length: 13 amino acids. V shed 3 bases and J shed 2 bases, with 7 bases lying between them.

CDR3 bases: TGTGCCAGCAGCCTAGCGGGGGAGCAGTTCTTC. As protein: CASSLAGEQFF. This rearrangement joins TRBV28 to TRBJ2-1; 9 bases line up with TRBD2. V trimming: 6 bases; J trimming: 10 bases; junction bases outside the gene matches: 1. This CDR3 is 11 amino acids long. Germline CDR1 is MDHEN and CDR2 is SYDVKM.

The chain joins TRBV9 to TRBJ2-3; 11 bases are shared with TRBD2. This CDR3 region has 15 residues. Trimming cost V 4 bases and J 4 bases; bases outside gene matches: 5. Germline V lookup: CDR1 SGDLS, CDR2 YYNGEE. The CDR3 loop reads CASSWRLAGSDTQYF. The CDR3 coding sequence is TGTGCCAGCAGCTGGAGACTAGCGGGATCAGATACGCAGTATTTT.

This rearrangement joins TRBV7-8 to TRBJ2-7, with 9 bases lining up with TRBD1. Germline V lookup: CDR1 SGHVS, CDR2 FQNEAQ. This CDR3 region has 14 residues. Trimming at V came to 5 bases and at J to 6 bases, leaving 8 bases not matched to a gene. CDR3 bases: TGTGCCAGCAGCCCGGGACAGGGTGTATCCGAGCAGTACTTC. This translates into CASSPGQGVSEQYF.

The V and J genes are TRBV6-1 and TRBJ2-7; TRBD2 agrees at 10 bases. J lost 6 bases, V lost 5 bases, and 7 bases had no gene match. The CDR3 has 14 residues. Looked up from germline, CDR1 is MNHNS and CDR2 is SASEGT. The CDR3 here is CASSFTSGAGEQYF. The CDR3 bases are TGTGCCAGCAGTTTTACTAGCGGGGCGGGCGAGCAGTACTTC.